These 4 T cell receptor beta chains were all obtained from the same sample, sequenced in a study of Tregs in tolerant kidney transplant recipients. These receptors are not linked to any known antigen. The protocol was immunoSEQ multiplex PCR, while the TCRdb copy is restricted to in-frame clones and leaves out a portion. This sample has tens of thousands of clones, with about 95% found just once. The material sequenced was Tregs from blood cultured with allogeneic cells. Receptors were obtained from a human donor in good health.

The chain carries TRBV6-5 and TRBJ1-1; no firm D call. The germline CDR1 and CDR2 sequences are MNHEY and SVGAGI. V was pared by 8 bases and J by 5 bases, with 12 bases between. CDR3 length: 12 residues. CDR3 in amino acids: CASGERGTEAFF. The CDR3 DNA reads TGTGCCAGCGGGGAGAGAGGGACTGAAGCTTTCTTT.

This CDR3 is CASTQLATGIYGNTIYF. CDR3 nucleotide sequence: TGTGCCAGCACCCAGCTTGCGACAGGAATATATGGAAACACCATATATTTT. This chain connects TRBV7-8 to TRBJ1-3; D perhaps matches TRBD1 (6 bases). The CDR3 length is 17 residues. The V gene's germline CDR1 is SGHVS and CDR2 FQNEAQ. Deletions cut 7 bases from V and 3 bases from J, with 22 bases between.

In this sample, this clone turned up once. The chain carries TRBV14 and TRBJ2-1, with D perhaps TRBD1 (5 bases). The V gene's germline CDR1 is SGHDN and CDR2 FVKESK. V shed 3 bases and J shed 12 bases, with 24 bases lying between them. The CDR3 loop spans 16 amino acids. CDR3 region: CASSHAHGRGQVSQFF. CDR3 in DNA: TGTGCCAGCAGCCATGCCCACGGTAGGGGCCAGGTGTCGCAGTTCTTC.

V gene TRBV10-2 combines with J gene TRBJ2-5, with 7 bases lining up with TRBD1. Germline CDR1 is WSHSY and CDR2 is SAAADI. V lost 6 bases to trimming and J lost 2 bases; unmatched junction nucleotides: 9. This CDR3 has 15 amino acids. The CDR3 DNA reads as TGCGCCAGCAGACCAATTAGGGGGCGACAAGAGACCCAGTACTTC. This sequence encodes CASRPIRGRQETQYF.